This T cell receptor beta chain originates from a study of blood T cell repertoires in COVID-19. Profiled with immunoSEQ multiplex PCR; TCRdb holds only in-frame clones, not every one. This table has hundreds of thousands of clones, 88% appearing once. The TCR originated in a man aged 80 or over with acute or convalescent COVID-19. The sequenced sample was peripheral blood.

The CDR3 spells CASSQDDRAQETQYF. The CDR3 DNA sequence: TGCGCCAGCAGCCAAGACGACAGGGCACAAGAGACCCAGTACTTC. The chain links TRBV4-1 to TRBJ2-5; 7 bases map to TRBD1. With 0 bases clipped from V and 2 bases from J, the junction kept 3 bases outside the gene matches. Germline CDR1 reads MGHRA; CDR2 reads YSYEKL. The CDR3 totals 15 residues.